This T cell receptor (beta chain) appears in the sequencing data of a study of CD8+ T cells in alopecia areata. cDNA serving as the sequencing template came from extracted, reverse transcribed RNA. TCRdb's copy holds only in-frame clones and misses some; the assay was immunoSEQ multiplex PCR. The table shows about 87,000 clones, with around three quarters occurring only once. Study results and limitations: Within the top 100, expanded CD8+ clones significantly decreased with tofacitinib, as did scalp clonality.

The sample's treatment: oral pan-JAK inhibitor, 5-10 mg twice daily. Collected material from alopecia areata patients comprised lesional scalp punch biopsies and peripheral blood. This clone was detected only once. Antigen unknown. The V and J ends lost 5 bases and 4 bases respectively, with 23 bases between them. Germline V CDR1 and CDR2: SNHLY, FYNNEI. This CDR3 has 17 amino acids. The TCR sequence derives from a human donor with alopecia areata. V and J are TRBV2 and TRBJ2-5; a weak D match, TRBD1 (6 bases). Sequencing used CD8+ T cells sorted from blood, obtained at approximately week 42, from a patient treated with tofacitinib. The CDR3 region has the DNA TGTGCCAGCAGTACATCAGGGGCCAGCTTGGACCCAGAGACCCAGTACTTC. It codes for CASSTSGASLDPETQYF.